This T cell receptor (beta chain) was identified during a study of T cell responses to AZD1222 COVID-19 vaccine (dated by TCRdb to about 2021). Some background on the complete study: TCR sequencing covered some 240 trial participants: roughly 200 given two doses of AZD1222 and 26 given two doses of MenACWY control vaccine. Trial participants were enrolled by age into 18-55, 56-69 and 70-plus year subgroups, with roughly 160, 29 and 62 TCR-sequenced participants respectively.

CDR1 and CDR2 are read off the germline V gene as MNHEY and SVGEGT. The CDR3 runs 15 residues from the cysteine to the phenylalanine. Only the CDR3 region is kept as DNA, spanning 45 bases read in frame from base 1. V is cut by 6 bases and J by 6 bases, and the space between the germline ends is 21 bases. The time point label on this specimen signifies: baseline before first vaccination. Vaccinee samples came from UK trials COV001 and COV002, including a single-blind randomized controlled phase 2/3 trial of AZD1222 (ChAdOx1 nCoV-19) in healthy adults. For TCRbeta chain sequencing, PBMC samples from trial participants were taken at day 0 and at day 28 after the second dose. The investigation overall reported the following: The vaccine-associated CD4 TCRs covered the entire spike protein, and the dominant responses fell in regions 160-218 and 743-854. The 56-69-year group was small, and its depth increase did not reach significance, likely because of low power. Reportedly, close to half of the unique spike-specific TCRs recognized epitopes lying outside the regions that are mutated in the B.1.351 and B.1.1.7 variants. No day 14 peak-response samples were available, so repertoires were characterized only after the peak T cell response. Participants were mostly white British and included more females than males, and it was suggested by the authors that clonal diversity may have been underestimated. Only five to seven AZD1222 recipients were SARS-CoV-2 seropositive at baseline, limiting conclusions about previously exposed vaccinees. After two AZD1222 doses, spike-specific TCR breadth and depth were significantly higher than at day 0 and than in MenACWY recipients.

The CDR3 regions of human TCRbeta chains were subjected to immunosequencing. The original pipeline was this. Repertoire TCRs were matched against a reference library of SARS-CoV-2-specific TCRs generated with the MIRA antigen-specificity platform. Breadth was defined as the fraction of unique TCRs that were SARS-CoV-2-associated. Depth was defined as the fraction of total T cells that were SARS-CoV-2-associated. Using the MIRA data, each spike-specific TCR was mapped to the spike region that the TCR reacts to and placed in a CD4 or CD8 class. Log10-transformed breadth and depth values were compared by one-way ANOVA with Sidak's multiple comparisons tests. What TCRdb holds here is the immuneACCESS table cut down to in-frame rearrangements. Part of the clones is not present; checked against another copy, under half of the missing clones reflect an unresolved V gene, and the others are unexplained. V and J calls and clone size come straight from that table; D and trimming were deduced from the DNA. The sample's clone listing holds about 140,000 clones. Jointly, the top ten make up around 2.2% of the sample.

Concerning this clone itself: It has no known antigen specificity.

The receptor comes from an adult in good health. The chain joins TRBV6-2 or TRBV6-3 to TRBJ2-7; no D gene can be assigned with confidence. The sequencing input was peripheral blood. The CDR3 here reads CASSPQDRYGGEQYF. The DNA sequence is TGTGCCAGCAGCCCCCAAGACCGATACGGCGGCGAGCAGTACTTC.